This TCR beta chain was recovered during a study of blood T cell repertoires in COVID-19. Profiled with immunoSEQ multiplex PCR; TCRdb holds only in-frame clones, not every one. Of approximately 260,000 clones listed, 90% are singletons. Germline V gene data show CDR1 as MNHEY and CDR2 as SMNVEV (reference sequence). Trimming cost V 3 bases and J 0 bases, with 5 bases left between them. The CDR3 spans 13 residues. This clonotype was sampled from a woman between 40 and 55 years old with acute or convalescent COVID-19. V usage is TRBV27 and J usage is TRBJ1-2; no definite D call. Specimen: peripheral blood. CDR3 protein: CASSLTPNYGYTF. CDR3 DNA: TGTGCCAGCAGTTTGACACCTAACTATGGCTACACCTTC.